The T cell receptor (beta chain) under discussion was sequenced for a study of blood T cell repertoires in COVID-19 (dated by TCRdb to the early 2020s). Concerning the study at large: Samples from collaborators originated in the United States, Italy and Spain and spanned both the acute and convalescent phases of COVID-19. Samples were obtained from the ongoing ImmuneRACE study (first 160 participants) and from over 1,000 subjects provided by 6 global collaborators. The prospective study material was composed of cDNA or gDNA derived from T cells, B-cell-depleted T cells, or PBMCs. Where available, HLA class I and class II types were taken from metadata supplied by the sample provider and were not determined by assay-based typing. Deeply sampled blood TCRbeta repertoires from subjects exposed to, actively infected with, or recovered from COVID-19 were included in the dataset. The sample metadata nearly always contained a de-identified subject ID, COVID-19 status, age in years and sex. The repertoires were released in a freely available public database meant as a resource for research on the immune response to SARS-CoV-2.

Collaborating institutions collected whole blood in K2EDTA tubes following their own protocols. For TCRbeta analysis, collaborators shipped samples as frozen whole blood, isolated PBMCs, or DNA extracted from either of those sample types. The CDR3 runs 14 residues from the cysteine to the phenylalanine. The CDR3 DNA has 42 bases and is translated from base 1. Compared with germline, V lacks 0 bases and J lacks 4 bases; bases without a gene match: 2. CDR1 SGHNT and CDR2 YYREEE were looked up in the germline V gene (reference sequence). Results the study describes overall, beyond this receptor: How much clinical and demographic metadata was included differed by source and by participant, and the metadata was provided uncurated.

TCRbeta CDR3 regions were amplified from genomic DNA using the immunoSEQ Assay, a bias-controlled multiplex PCR. The authors processed their data as follows. Within the assay, amplification of reference gene primers was used to estimate how many nucleated cells each sample contained. Sequence reads were collapsed and filtered to measure the absolute abundance of every unique TCRbeta CDR3 rearrangement. For each sample, productive Simpson clonality was calculated as the square root of Simpson's diversity index over productive rearrangements. The immuneACCESS repertoire file appears here via TCRdb, limited to in-frame rearrangements. These files lack a portion of the clones; in checked studies, under half of the deficit traces to unresolved V genes, and the cause of the others is not known. V, J and clone size reflect that table, while D and trimming were determined from the DNA. In this sample the table shows about 290,000 clones, around four fifths of which occur a single time. The ten largest make up around 4.2% of the sample.

With regard to this clone: There is no known antigen for this receptor. The sample holds no much larger clone one base away, and base qualities are not on file.

The rearranged chain carries TRBV5-4 and TRBJ2-5, with 8 bases in between that match TRBD2. The receptor was derived from a woman aged 50 to 60 with active or convalescent COVID-19. The specimen sequenced was peripheral blood. At the DNA level, the sequence is TGTGCCAGCAGCTTGGAACTAGCGGCAGAGACCCAGTACTTC. This is translated as CASSLELAAETQYF.